A single sample is the source of the 17 T cell receptor beta chains below, sequenced in a study of blood T cell repertoires in COVID-19. TCRdb's copy holds only in-frame clones and misses some; the assay was immunoSEQ multiplex PCR. The sample contains about 51,000 clones, roughly 91% of which appear only once. The material sequenced was peripheral blood. Every receptor here comes from a man aged 50 or older with active COVID-19.

The gene calls are TRBV5-3 and TRBJ2-3; possible D gene TRBD1, 5 bases. TRBV5-3 is given ORF status, its function remaining uncertain. The CDR3 is 16 amino acids. Trimming stripped 4 bases from V and 2 bases from J, with 17 bases between. The chain's CDR3 is CARSIPDSRDTDTQYF. CDR3 DNA sequence: TGTGCCAGAAGCATACCAGACAGCAGGGACACAGATACGCAGTATTTT.

V gene TRBV2 combines with J gene TRBJ1-4, with D tentatively TRBD1 (6 bases). The CDR3 is made up of 15 amino acids. Germline-derived CDR1 and CDR2 are SNHLY and FYNNEI. V was cut by 6 bases and J by 3 bases, with 14 bases left in between. Here the CDR3 DNA reads TGTGCCAGCAGCGCACAGGGTGCGGCTAATGAAAAACTGTTTTTT. It is translated as CASSAQGAANEKLFF.

V is TRBV29-1 and J is TRBJ2-3, with 12 bases that match TRBD1. Losses at the gene ends were 0 bases for V and 5 bases for J; bases not matched to a gene: 6. CDR1 is SQVTM, CDR2 ANQGSEA, per germline. CDR3 length equals 16 residues. The CDR3 nucleotides are TGCAGCGTTGAAGATCGGGACAGGGGGCAGGGAGATACGCAGTATTTT. Residues: CSVEDRDRGQGDTQYF.

The V and J genes are TRBV2 and TRBJ1-1, with no clear D. Trimming left V 11 bases short and J 1 base short, with 20 bases between. Looked up from germline, CDR1 is SNHLY and CDR2 is FYNNEI. This CDR3 has 15 residues. The CDR3 DNA is TGTGCCGATGTCGGGGTCGCAGTCGGGAACACTGAAGCTTTCTTT. Translation: CADVGVAVGNTEAFF.

The chain combines TRBV4-1 with TRBJ1-6; D might be TRBD1 (6 bases). Trimming took 0 bases from V and 5 from J, leaving 8 bases between them. Germline CDR1 MGHRA, CDR2 YSYEKL. CDR3 length: 15 residues. In DNA form, the CDR3 reads TGCGCCAGCAGCCAAGACAGGGGCGATAATTCACCCCTCCACTTT. Residues: CASSQDRGDNSPLHF.

The chain combines TRBV5-4 with TRBJ1-5; TRBD1 matches 8 bases. Germline CDR1 and CDR2: SGHNT and YYREEE (reference sequence). Unmatched junction bases numbered 2, after V lost 0 bases and J lost 6 bases. The CDR3 totals 14 residues. CDR3 amino acids: CASSLAGGGQPQHF. The CDR3 nucleotides are TGTGCCAGCAGCTTGGCAGGGGGCGGTCAGCCCCAGCATTTT.

V usage is TRBV28 and J usage is TRBJ2-7; maybe TRBD1 (6 bases). V was trimmed by 6 bases and J by 0 bases, leaving 18 bases between them. CDR1 is MDHEN, CDR2 SYDVKM, per germline. The CDR3 covers 16 residues. CDR3 DNA: TGTGCCAGCAGATCTACTAGGACAGTATACTCCTACGAGCAGTACTTC. Amino acid sequence: CASRSTRTVYSYEQYF.

J is TRBJ1-2 and V is TRBV20-1, with 9 positions matching TRBD1. Looked up from germline, CDR1 is DFQATT and CDR2 is SNEGSKA (reference sequence). Trimming cost V 3 bases and J 8 bases; bases outside gene matches: 16. The CDR3 totals 16 residues. The CDR3 is CSASKGDRGAQGGYTF. The CDR3 DNA reads TGCAGTGCTAGTAAGGGCGACAGGGGGGCCCAGGGCGGCTACACCTTC.

In nucleotides, the CDR3 is TGTGCCAGCAGTGCCTTACTGGGGGGCACCGGGGAGCTGTTTTTT. This codes for CASSALLGGTGELFF. The chain joins TRBV2 to TRBJ2-2; D is perhaps TRBD2 (6 bases). This CDR3 has 15 residues. Trimming took off 4 bases at V and 4 bases at J, with 13 bases between the two ends. Germline V gene sequence: CDR1 SNHLY, CDR2 FYNNEI. The variable domain in full, completed from reference TRBV2 and TRBJ2-2, reads EPEVTQTPSHQVTQMGQEVILRCVPISNHLYFYWYRQILGQKVEFLVSFYNNEISEKSEIFDDQFSVERPDGSNFTLKIRSTKLEDSAMYFCASSALLGGTGELFFGEGSRLTVL.

The V gene is TRBV9, the J gene TRBJ2-5, with D possibly being TRBD1 (5 bases). V was clipped by 2 bases and J by 2 bases, with 7 bases between them. This CDR3 contains 13 residues. Per the germline V gene, CDR1 is SGDLS and CDR2 is YYNGEE. Written as DNA, the CDR3 is TGTGCCAGCAGCGTGACAGTTCAAGAGACCCAGTACTTC. It encodes CASSVTVQETQYF.

This chain connects TRBV4-1 to TRBJ2-2; 8 bases are shared with TRBD2. CDR1 MGHRA and CDR2 YSYEKL come from the germline V gene. The V and J ends lost 3 bases and 4 bases, in that order; junction bases with no gene match: 7. The CDR3 spans 16 residues. Here the CDR3 DNA reads TGCGCCAGCAGCCAGGGAGCGGGAGATGGCACCGGGGAGCTGTTTTTT. Translating it yields CASSQGAGDGTGELFF.

This sequence joins TRBV27 and TRBJ2-2; 7 nucleotides agree with TRBD2. The V gene end was trimmed by 2 bases and the J gene end by 7 bases; junction bases not matched to a gene: 7. Germline V CDR1 and CDR2: MNHEY, SMNVEV (reference sequence). This CDR3 is 15 amino acids long. This CDR3 reads CASSLMAPSGGELFF. CDR3 DNA sequence: TGTGCCAGCAGTTTAATGGCCCCTAGCGGCGGGGAGCTGTTTTTT.

CDR3 sequence (DNA): TGTGCCAGTAGCAACCCACAGGGGAATTCTGGGGCCAACGTCCTGACTTTC. Its translation is CASSNPQGNSGANVLTF. The chain uses TRBV19 and TRBJ2-6; TRBD1 matches 7 bases. Germline V lookup: CDR1 LNHDA, CDR2 SQIVND (reference sequence). The CDR3 sequence is 17 residues long. Germline trimming cut 6 bases from V and 1 base from J; bases unmatched to any gene: 9.

The rearrangement links TRBV9 to TRBJ1-1; TRBD1 aligns across 7 bases. The CDR3 is made up of 16 amino acids. Germline values: CDR1 SGDLS, CDR2 YYNGEE. Trimming removed 2 bases from V and 5 bases from J; junction bases left unmatched: 12. The CDR3 DNA is TGTGCCAGCAGCGTCGTCCCGGGCAGGGGGGTTACTGAAGCTTTCTTT. Translation: CASSVVPGRGVTEAFF.

The chain has TRBV5-1 and TRBJ2-1; D not resolved. The CDR3 has 11 amino acids. V was clipped by 5 bases and J by 8 bases, with 8 bases between them. Per the germline V gene, CDR1 is SGHRS and CDR2 is YFSETQ. Here the CDR3 DNA reads TGCGCCAGCAGACTTAGATATGAGCAGTTCTTC. It is translated as CASRLRYEQFF.

The chain recombines TRBV5-4 with TRBJ1-6; 8 positions agree with TRBD1. V trimming: 3 bases; J trimming: 10 bases; junction bases outside the gene matches: 12. Looked up from germline, CDR1 is SGHNT and CDR2 is YYREEE (reference sequence). This CDR3 is 16 amino acids long. CDR3: CASSSGQGVRESPLHF. In nucleotides, the CDR3 is TGTGCCAGCAGCTCAGGACAGGGTGTAAGGGAATCACCCCTCCACTTT.

The CDR3, as DNA: TGTGCCAGCAGCCAAGTGTTGCCGAGTGCGGATACGCAGTATTTT. Protein product: CASSQVLPSADTQYF. The genes are TRBV4-2 and TRBJ2-3; D is uncertain. CDR3 length: 15 amino acids. Germline V gene data show CDR1 as LGHNA and CDR2 as YNFKEQ. Deletions cut 1 base from V and 6 bases from J, with 14 bases between.